This T cell receptor (beta chain) was profiled in a study of shared clonotypes between healthy human individuals. Execution of the assay was at deep level. The authors split each subset's genomic DNA evenly across several immunoSEQ plates. When replicate PCRs were run on sorted subsets, they used around 200 ng DNA, about 30,000 T cell genomes. Assay used: immunoSEQ multiplex PCR; TCRdb lists only in-frame clones, some missing. This sample has about 1,800,000 clones; about 95% occur once, and the top ten carry approximately 1.2%. The germline CDR1 and CDR2 sequences are LNHDA and SQIVND (reference sequence). The V and J ends lost 1 base and 0 bases respectively, with 7 bases between them. The CDR3 has 14 residues. Findings and caveats of the study: Clonotype sharing across four donors was observed for around 4.8% of naive CD4 clonotypes.

In regard to this clone: What it binds is not known. Other DNA sequences within the sample encode an identical CDR3.

Positive CCR7 selection of CD45RO-negative cells yielded the naive CD8 cells, and terminally differentiated effector memory CD45RA+ cells were excluded. The source of this sequence is a young man in good health. The chain links TRBV19 to TRBJ2-7, with a weak D call TRBD2 (5 bases). The specimen sequenced was naive CD8+ T cells sorted from blood. CDR3 DNA sequence: TGTGCCAGTAGTATAGTCCGGGACTCCTACGAGCAGTACTTC. It specifies CASSIVRDSYEQYF.